The 18 T cell receptor beta chains listed next were all sequenced from one sample in a study of post-analysis software for immune sequencing data. Broader study findings: Five or six TRBV segments were significantly more frequent in patients than in controls. TRBV5-6, TRBV5-1 and TRBV20-1 were among these segments.

Their antigen targets remain unknown. Prepared libraries of TCR beta cDNA carried unique molecular identifiers. TCRdb reprocessed the PCR reads via MiXCR and lists one record per CDR3 protein. The table shows around 770,000 distinct CDR3 sequences, with just over 45% occurring only once. Sequenced input: blood. These receptors came from a girl aged 5-17 years with multiple sclerosis.

This clonotype appeared a few times. This chain links TRBV6-5 with TRBJ2-7; the match to TRBD2 covers 9 bases. The germline V gene encodes CDR1 MNHEY and CDR2 SVGAGI. The J segment lost 0 bases and the V segment lost 0 bases, leaving 3 bases of the junction unmatched. The CDR3 spans 16 residues. The CDR3 loop is CASSYSSSGNSYEQYF. CDR3 DNA: TGTGCCAGCAGTTACTCGTCTAGCGGGAACTCCTACGAGCAGTACTTC.

The chain has TRBV6-2 or TRBV6-3 and TRBJ2-7; 7 bases are a match to TRBD1. This CDR3 has 14 amino acids. In germline, CDR1 is MNHEY, CDR2 SVGEGT. The J segment lost 7 bases and the V segment lost 2 bases, leaving 8 bases of the junction unmatched. The CDR3 sequence is CASSYLGGQMEQYF. The DNA of the CDR3 is TGTGCCAGCAGTTACCTAGGGGGACAGATGGAGCAGTACTTC.

The chain is built from TRBV27 and TRBJ2-5; no definite D call. The assigned J gene may be wrong: the sequence end matches TRBJ2-7 better. This CDR3 spans 15 amino acids. CDR1 is MNHEY and CDR2 is SMNVEV in the germline V gene (reference sequence). The CDR3 reads CASSLRGGMTYEQYF. The CDR3 nucleotides read TGTGCCAGCAGTTTAAGAGGCGGTATGACCTACGAGCAGTACTTC.

This clonotype was detected only a few times. V usage is TRBV4-3 and J usage is TRBJ1-4; D is unresolved. Germline lookup yields CDR1 LGHNA and CDR2 YSLEER. Trimming pared 2 bases from V and 8 bases from J, leaving 15 bases between. The CDR3 consists of 15 residues. Here the CDR3 reads CASSQLPSLNEKLFF. The DNA for the CDR3 is TGCGCCAGCAGCCAACTACCTAGCCTAAACGAAAAACTGTTTTTT.

The chain is built from TRBV3-1 and TRBJ2-1; 9 bases line up with TRBD2. The CDR3 covers 18 residues. Trimming removed 1 base from V and 3 bases from J; junction bases left unmatched: 10. The germline gives CDR1 LGHDT, CDR2 YNNKEL (reference sequence). The CDR3 region is CASSQAGPGAGGYNEQFF. The CDR3 DNA reads TGTGCCAGCAGCCAAGCGGGGCCGGGAGCGGGAGGCTACAATGAGCAGTTCTTC.

This sequence joins TRBV6-2 or TRBV6-3 and TRBJ2-1; 15 positions match TRBD2. V lost 2 bases and J lost 0; bases outside the gene matches: 8. The CDR3 is 20 amino acids. Germline assignment: CDR1 MNHEY and CDR2 SVGEGT. The CDR3 DNA reads as TGTGCCAGCAGTTACACCATCGGGACTAGCGGGAGGCTCTCCTACAATGAGCAGTTCTTC. This codes for CASSYTIGTSGRLSYNEQFF.

V and J are TRBV6-5 and TRBJ2-7; 9 nucleotides align to TRBD1. Trimming at V came to 3 bases and at J to 5 bases, leaving 8 bases not matched to a gene. CDR1 is MNHEY and CDR2 is SVGAGI in the germline V gene. This CDR3 is built from 15 residues. CDR3 region: CASSYPGTGFDEQYF. The CDR3 coding sequence is TGTGCCAGCAGTTATCCCGGGACAGGGTTCGACGAGCAGTACTTC.

The V and J genes are TRBV6-2 or TRBV6-3 and TRBJ2-3, with TRBD2 matching over 12 bases. CDR1 is MNHEY, CDR2 SVGEGT, per germline. J was trimmed by 1 base and V by 4 bases; bases with no gene match: 3. This CDR3 has 16 residues. CDR3 amino acids: CASSSRTSGGTDTQYF. DNA for the CDR3: TGTGCCAGCAGTTCTCGGACTAGCGGGGGCACAGATACGCAGTATTTT.

In DNA form, the CDR3 reads TGTGCCAGCAGCTTTCTGCCCCCGGAAGCTTTCTTT. It encodes CASSFLPPEAFF. The V gene is TRBV7-2, the J gene TRBJ1-1; no reliable D call. Between the trimmed V and J ends, which lost 3 bases and 8 bases, there was a span of 10 bases. The length of the CDR3 is 12 residues. Germline CDR1 SGHTA, CDR2 FQGNSA.

J is TRBJ2-6 and V is TRBV12-3 or TRBV12-4; TRBD1 aligns across 9 bases. With V trimmed by 3 bases and J by 0 bases, 6 bases remained unmatched. This CDR3 has 18 residues. For the CDR3, the DNA is TGTGCCAGCAGTTTCAGGACAGGGGCCGACTCTGGGGCCAACGTCCTGACTTTC. As protein: CASSFRTGADSGANVLTF.

The chain has TRBV30 and TRBJ2-5, with D hard to call. Per germline, CDR1 GTSNPN and CDR2 SVGIG (reference sequence). This CDR3 is built from 11 residues. With 3 bases removed from V and 1 base from J, the gap between germline ends came to 3 bases. DNA of the CDR3: TGTGCCTGGAGACCCCAAGAGACCCAGTACTTC. Translation: CAWRPQETQYF.

The chain combines TRBV10-3 with TRBJ2-5; 10 nucleotides line up with TRBD1. The V gene's germline CDR1 is ENHRY and CDR2 SYGVKD. V lost 2 bases to trimming and J lost 6 bases; unmatched junction nucleotides: 6. The CDR3 runs 15 residues. In DNA, the CDR3 is TGTGCCATCAGTGAGGGAGGGACAGGGGTGAAGACCCAGTACTTC. Its translation: CAISEGGTGVKTQYF.

In this sample, this clonotype turned up a few times. V and J are TRBV5-1 and TRBJ2-7; TRBD1 aligns across 7 bases. Trimming took 4 bases from V and 2 from J; bases not matched to a gene: 6. The CDR3 has 14 amino acids. Germline CDR1 is SGHRS and CDR2 is YFSETQ. CDR3 nucleotide sequence: TGCGCCAGCAGCAACAGGGGTGCAACCTACGAGCAGTACTTC. Its protein product is CASSNRGATYEQYF.

The J gene is TRBJ1-2, the V gene TRBV9; weak D call: TRBD1 (5 bases). The V gene's germline CDR1 is SGDLS and CDR2 YYNGEE. The ends were cut back, 4 bases at V and 2 bases at J, with 9 bases in the middle. This CDR3 is built from 13 residues. The CDR3 sequence is CASSRGTNYGYTF. In DNA form, the CDR3 reads TGTGCCAGCAGCCGGGGGACGAACTATGGCTACACCTTC.

V usage is TRBV29-1 and J usage is TRBJ2-6; possibly TRBD1 for D (6 bases). There are 14 residues in the CDR3. CDR1 is SQVTM and CDR2 is ANQGSEA in the germline V gene. Trimming left V 4 bases short and J 1 base short, with 8 bases between. The CDR3 region has the DNA TGCAGCGTTGCCCAGGGGTCTGGGGCCAACGTCCTGACTTTC. Amino acids: CSVAQGSGANVLTF. The full variable domain, its missing parts supplied by reference TRBV29-1 and TRBJ2-6, is SAVISQKPSRDICQRGTSLTIQCQVDSQVTMMFWYRQQPGQSLTLIATANQGSEATYESGFVIDKFPISRPNLTFSTLTVSNMSPEDSSIYLCSVAQGSGANVLTFGAGSRLTVL.

The chain joins TRBV6-2 or TRBV6-3 to TRBJ2-5; maybe TRBD1 (6 bases). Deletions cut 5 bases from V and 2 bases from J, with 18 bases between. Germline loops: CDR1 MNHEY, CDR2 SVGEGT. This CDR3 has 16 amino acids. The CDR3 reads CASSRGTSNNQETQYF. CDR3 DNA sequence: TGTGCCAGCAGTAGGGGGACATCCAATAATCAAGAGACCCAGTACTTC.

This clonotype appeared a few times. CDR3 residues: CSALSDSYEQYF. Here the CDR3 DNA reads TGCAGTGCTCTTAGCGACTCCTACGAGCAGTACTTC. V and J are TRBV20-1 and TRBJ2-7; a possible D gene is TRBD2 (5 bases). Germline CDR1 reads DFQATT; CDR2 reads SNEGSKA (reference sequence). Between the trimmed V and J ends, which lost 5 bases and 0 bases, there was a span of 8 bases. The CDR3 is made up of 12 amino acids.

This rearrangement joins TRBV20-1 to TRBJ1-2, with D uncertain. Germline lookup yields CDR1 DFQATT and CDR2 SNEGSKA (reference sequence). V shed 5 bases and J shed 5 bases, with 12 bases lying between them. This CDR3 is 12 amino acids long. The chain's CDR3 is CSARPGCYGYTF. The DNA of the CDR3 is TGCAGTGCTCGACCGGGGTGTTATGGCTACACCTTC.